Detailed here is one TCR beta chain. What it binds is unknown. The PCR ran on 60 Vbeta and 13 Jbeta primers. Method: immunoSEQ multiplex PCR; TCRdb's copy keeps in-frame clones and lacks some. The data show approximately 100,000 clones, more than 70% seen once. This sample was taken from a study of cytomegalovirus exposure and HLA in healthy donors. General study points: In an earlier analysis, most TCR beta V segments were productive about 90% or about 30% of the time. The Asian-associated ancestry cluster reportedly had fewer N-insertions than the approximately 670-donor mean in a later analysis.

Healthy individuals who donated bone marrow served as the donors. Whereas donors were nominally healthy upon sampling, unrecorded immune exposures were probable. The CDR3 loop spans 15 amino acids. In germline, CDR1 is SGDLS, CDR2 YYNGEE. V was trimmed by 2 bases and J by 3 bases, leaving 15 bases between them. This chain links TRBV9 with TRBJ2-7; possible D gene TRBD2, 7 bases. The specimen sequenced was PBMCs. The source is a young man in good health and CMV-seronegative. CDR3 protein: CASSVSGGRHYEQYF. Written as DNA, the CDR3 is TGTGCCAGCAGCGTTTCCGGGGGGCGGCACTACGAGCAGTACTTC. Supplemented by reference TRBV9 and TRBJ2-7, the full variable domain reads DSGVTQTPKHLITATGQRVTLRCSPRSGDLSVYWYQQSLDQGLQFLIQYYNGEERAKGNILERFSAQQFPDLHSELNLSSLELGDSALYFCASSVSGGRHYEQYFGPGTRLTVT.